Listed here is a single T cell receptor beta chain. The protocol was immunoSEQ multiplex PCR, while the TCRdb copy is restricted to in-frame clones and leaves out a portion. The table has a few hundred thousand clones, about 90% seen once. The data belong to a study of blood T cell repertoires in COVID-19. Germline CDR1 is LGHNA and CDR2 is YNFKEQ. The CDR3 has 16 amino acids. Losses at the gene ends were 1 base for V and 5 bases for J; bases not matched to a gene: 9. Sequenced input: PBMCs or T cells enriched from blood (not recorded which). The receptor's source is a man aged 25 to 40 who had been exposed to COVID-19. The genes are TRBV4-2 and TRBJ1-2; 8 bases align to TRBD1. CDR3 sequence reads: CASSQGAGGRYYGYTF. The CDR3 DNA sequence: TGTGCCAGCAGCCAAGGTGCAGGGGGCAGGTATTATGGCTACACCTTC.